These 23 T cell receptor beta chains came from one sample sequenced in a study of CXCR3-negative and CXCR3-positive naive CD8 T cells. Study conclusions and caveats: Compared with CXCR3-negative naive cells, CXCR3-positive naive cells showed more hydrophobic TRB CDR3s.

No antigen has been assigned to these receptors. The authors made the TRB cDNA libraries by 5' RACE using UMI labels. From its re-call of the 5' RACE reads, TCRdb lists each CDR3 protein once, without DNA. The listing records 140,000 to 150,000 distinct CDR3 sequences. The specimen sequenced was naive CXCR3+ CD8+ T cells from blood. Subset noted: CD45RO-CCR7+CD27+CD95- naive CD8+ T cells expressing CXCR3 (TNR3+). These receptors were obtained from a human donor in good health. Some clones in this sample may be carry-over from other donors' samples.

The chain couples TRBV20-1 to TRBJ2-7; there is no DNA to check the TCRdb D call of TRBD1. CDR3 length: 12 amino acids. Germline CDR1 is DFQATT and CDR2 is SNEGSKA (reference sequence). CDR3: CSARGTGREQYF.

The chain recombines TRBV14 with TRBJ2-7; the D call from TCRdb, TRBD2, cannot be confirmed without DNA. Germline V gives CDR1 SGHDN, CDR2 FVKESK. This CDR3 has 15 amino acids. CDR3 residues: CASSPRVAGVEEQYF.

J is TRBJ1-5 and V is TRBV7-8; TCRdb gives TRBD1 as the D gene, but with no DNA this cannot be confirmed. CDR3 length equals 15 residues. Per germline, CDR1 SGHVS and CDR2 FQNEAQ. The CDR3 is CASSQHGASNQPQHF.

The chain links TRBV2 to TRBJ2-1; TCRdb lists TRBD2, though no DNA is available to test this call. This CDR3 is 15 amino acids long. Looked up from germline, CDR1 is SNHLY and CDR2 is FYNNEI. Here the CDR3 reads CASSEKLPPGNEQFF.

V and J are TRBV15 and TRBJ2-2; with no DNA, the TCRdb D assignment of TRBD2 cannot be verified. The CDR3 covers 15 residues. Germline CDR1 and CDR2: LNHNV and YYDKDF (reference sequence). CDR3 loop: CATSERGRNTGELFF.

This chain links TRBV7-9 with TRBJ2-2; the D call of TRBD1 rests on TCRdb alone, since no DNA is present to check it. The germline CDR1 and CDR2 sequences are SEHNR and FQNEAQ (reference sequence). CDR3 length: 16 amino acids. CDR3 in amino acids: CASSTVPTGDTGELFF. Complete variable domain (other parts from reference TRBV7-9 and TRBJ2-2): DTGVSQNPRHKITKRGQNVTFRCDPISEHNRLYWYRQTLGQGPEFLTYFQNEAQLEKSRLLSDRFSAERPKGSFSTLEIQRTEQGDSAMYLCASSTVPTGDTGELFFGEGSRLTVL.

The gene calls are TRBV19 and TRBJ1-1; TCRdb reports TRBD1, a call that lacks DNA to check it against. In germline, CDR1 is LNHDA, CDR2 SQIVND (reference sequence). This CDR3 spans 12 amino acids. CDR3: CASSPDRTEAFF.

This chain links TRBV7-9 with TRBJ1-2; TCRdb proposes TRBD1, but this gene call is untestable without DNA. The CDR3 is made up of 14 amino acids. CDR1 SEHNR and CDR2 FQNEAQ come from the germline V gene (reference sequence). The CDR3 sequence is CASRDGTQTDGYTF. Variable domain in full (rest from reference TRBV7-9 and TRBJ1-2): DTGVSQNPRHKITKRGQNVTFRCDPISEHNRLYWYRQTLGQGPEFLTYFQNEAQLEKSRLLSDRFSAERPKGSFSTLEIQRTEQGDSAMYLCASRDGTQTDGYTFGSGTRLTVV.

The CDR3: CAVSDRTYNEQFF. This chain uses TRBV5-5 with TRBJ2-1; TCRdb indicates TRBD1, and absent DNA this call remains unverified. The germline gives CDR1 SGHKS, CDR2 YYEKEE (reference sequence). This CDR3 is 13 amino acids long.

This chain links TRBV21-1 with TRBJ2-7. TRBV21-1 is a pseudogene segment. This CDR3 contains 15 residues. CDR3 in amino acids: CASSKAVGKVYEQYF.

V and J are TRBV4-3 and TRBJ1-1; the TCRdb D gene call, TRBD1, has no DNA to confirm it. The CDR3 has 16 amino acids. In germline, CDR1 is LGHNA, CDR2 YSLEER. The CDR3 reads CASSKEGRTGATEAFF.

This chain connects TRBV5-1 to TRBJ2-7; TCRdb designates TRBD1, a call that cannot be tested without DNA. Per germline, CDR1 SGHRS and CDR2 YFSETQ. The CDR3 length is 16 residues. CDR3 amino acids: CASSLAGIQGSYEQYF.

This sequence joins TRBV27 and TRBJ1-5; the D gene TCRdb calls, TRBD1, cannot be checked with no DNA. The germline gives CDR1 MNHEY, CDR2 SMNVEV (reference sequence). CDR3 length: 14 residues. The CDR3 protein is CASGNRGSNQPQHF.

The V call is TRBV7-9, the J call TRBJ1-2; no DNA is available, so the TRBD1 call from TCRdb remains unchecked. This CDR3 contains 15 residues. CDR1 SEHNR and CDR2 FQNEAQ come from the germline V gene (reference sequence). CDR3 residues: CASSPGDRTNYGYTF. Variable domain in full (rest from reference TRBV7-9 and TRBJ1-2): DTGVSQNPRHKITKRGQNVTFRCDPISEHNRLYWYRQTLGQGPEFLTYFQNEAQLEKSRLLSDRFSAERPKGSFSTLEIQRTEQGDSAMYLCASSPGDRTNYGYTFGSGTRLTVV.

The CDR3 reads CASSLDPGSNQPQHF. The chain couples TRBV7-2 to TRBJ1-5; TCRdb's D call of TRBD1 is untestable without DNA. Germline assignment: CDR1 SGHTA and CDR2 FQGNSA. The CDR3 contains 15 residues.

The chain combines TRBV29-1 with TRBJ2-1; the TCRdb call, TRBD2, lacks DNA for checking. The germline gives CDR1 SQVTM, CDR2 ANQGSEA. CDR3 length: 16 amino acids. The CDR3 spells CSVVLAGVSGEHEQFF.

The rearrangement joins TRBV28 to TRBJ2-3; the TRBD1 assignment by TCRdb is unverifiable without DNA. CDR1 is MDHEN, CDR2 SYDVKM, per germline. The CDR3 runs to 16 residues. Here the CDR3 reads CASSPLAAGPTDTQYF.

V usage is TRBV12-3 or TRBV12-4 and J usage is TRBJ2-1; as DNA is missing, the TRBD2 call by TCRdb cannot be tested. The CDR3 sequence is 17 residues long. The CDR3 is CASSLYPSGSGYNEQFF.

This chain joins TRBV12-3 or TRBV12-4 and TRBJ2-1; TCRdb's assignment of TRBD1 cannot be checked, as there is no DNA. CDR3 length: 15 residues. The CDR3 region is CASRTTGGGHNEQFF.

The rearrangement joins TRBV5-1 to TRBJ2-1; the D call of TRBD1 rests on TCRdb alone, since no DNA is present to check it. Germline V lookup: CDR1 SGHRS, CDR2 YFSETQ. The CDR3 contains 16 residues. CDR3 amino acids: CASSILGTGVFNEQFF.

J is TRBJ1-1 and V is TRBV12-5; the D gene TCRdb calls, TRBD1, cannot be checked with no DNA. CDR1 is LGHNT and CDR2 is FRNRAP in the germline V gene. CDR3 length equals 13 residues. CDR3 amino acids: CASGFGGYAEAFF.

This sequence joins TRBV20-1 and TRBJ1-1. The CDR3 runs to 13 residues. Germline V CDR1 and CDR2: DFQATT, SNEGSKA (reference sequence). The CDR3 here is CSARRLGNTEAFF.

This CDR3 is CASSMGLESGYGYTF. The J gene is TRBJ1-2, the V gene TRBV27; absent DNA, TCRdb's TRBD1 call cannot be checked. The CDR3 consists of 15 residues. Germline CDR1 MNHEY, CDR2 SMNVEV (reference sequence).